The entry below gives a single TCR beta chain sequence along with its context. These data come from a study of T-cell reconstitution after alpha-beta-depleted transplantation in children. The TCRbeta library was prepared with unique molecular identifiers. TCRdb re-analysed the PCR reads in MiXCR, keeping a single row per CDR3 protein. In the table there are about a million distinct CDR3 sequences, roughly 29% of which are singletons. The CDR3 has 13 amino acids. V lost 5 bases to trimming and J lost 3 bases, with 11 bases between them. CDR1 SGHTA and CDR2 FQGNSA come from the germline V gene. This material consisted of PBMCs, mostly from graft donor cells, taken 360 days after TCRalphabeta/CD19-depleted stem cell transplant. This receptor was taken from a boy younger than two who had a stem cell transplant for SCID, so the T cells may come from the graft donor. The V and J genes are TRBV7-2 and TRBJ2-7; D gene ambiguous. As DNA, the CDR3 is TGTGCCAGCAGCCCCCATGGGTTCTACGAGCAGTACTTC. This encodes CASSPHGFYEQYF.